This T cell receptor (beta chain) was recovered during a study of blood T cell repertoires in COVID-19. Study overall: Samples taken during acute and convalescent COVID-19 were collected in the United States, Italy and Spain.

The CDR3 runs to 14 residues. Germline lookup yields CDR1 PRHDT and CDR2 FYEKMQ (reference sequence). V shed 0 bases and J shed 9 bases, with 12 bases lying between them. Here immunoSEQ multiplex PCR was the method, and the copy in TCRdb shows in-frame clones only, minus some. In the table there are some 290,000 clones, roughly nine tenths of which are singletons. This sequence joins TRBV13 and TRBJ2-1; TRBD2 might be the D (5 bases). Sequenced material: peripheral blood. The sequence came from a woman between 50 and 59 years old who had recovered from COVID-19. CDR3: CASSLGGLPLEQFF. The CDR3 nucleotides are TGTGCCAGCAGCTTAGGCGGACTGCCACTTGAGCAGTTCTTC.